Below, 6 T cell receptor beta chains from the same sample are listed, as sequenced in a study of blood T cell repertoires in COVID-19. Sequenced by immunoSEQ multiplex PCR; TCRdb stores in-frame clones only, minus some. The sample includes about 280,000 clones, approximately 90% seen only once; the top ten take 2.5% to 3%. Sequences were obtained from PBMCs or T cells enriched from blood (not recorded which). The receptors were sampled from a man in his forties or fifties who had been exposed to COVID-19.

V is TRBV10-3 and J is TRBJ1-4; 9 nucleotides align to TRBD1. V lost 6 bases, J lost 3 bases, and 2 bases stayed unmatched. Germline lookup yields CDR1 ENHRY and CDR2 SYGVKD. The length of the CDR3 is 14 residues. The CDR3 loop reads CAIRGDRANEKLFF. CDR3 sequence (DNA): TGTGCCATCAGGGGGGACAGGGCTAATGAAAAACTGTTTTTT.

The chain combines TRBV20-1 with TRBJ2-7; D remains unclear. Germline-derived CDR1 and CDR2 are DFQATT and SNEGSKA (reference sequence). Trimming took 4 bases from V and 7 from J, leaving 8 bases between them. The CDR3 has 10 amino acids. CDR3 loop: CSAISPEQYF. In DNA, the CDR3 is TGCAGTGCTATCTCCCCGGAGCAGTACTTC.

V is TRBV3-1 (or the pseudogene TRBV3-2) and J is TRBJ1-5, with D unclear. CDR1 LGHDT and CDR2 YNNKEL come from the germline V gene (reference sequence). V was trimmed by 1 base and J by 4 bases, leaving 14 bases between them. This CDR3 spans 16 amino acids. CDR3 residues: CASSQGSGGNNQPQHF. The DNA of the CDR3 is TGTGCCAGCAGCCAAGGATCCGGCGGAAATAATCAGCCCCAGCATTTT.

The chain has TRBV4-1 and TRBJ1-2; TRBD1 is a possible D gene (5 bases). The CDR3 covers 16 residues. Looked up from germline, CDR1 is MGHRA and CDR2 is YSYEKL. V lost 1 base, J lost 4 bases, and 16 bases lay in between. CDR3 amino acids: CASSQVLGARGYGYTF. The CDR3 nucleotides are TGCGCCAGCAGCCAAGTACTTGGGGCGCGAGGCTATGGCTACACCTTC.

The chain combines TRBV5-4 with TRBJ1-4, with D possibly TRBD1 on 5 matching bases. The CDR3 extends over 16 amino acids. Germline CDR1 SGHNT, CDR2 YYREEE (reference sequence). V shed 1 base and J shed 4 bases, with 14 bases lying between them. CDR3 coding DNA: TGTGCCAGCAGCTTGAGTCAGGGAGGTGGTAATGAAAAACTGTTTTTT. It is translated as CASSLSQGGGNEKLFF.

V and J are TRBV24-1 and TRBJ1-2, with D perhaps TRBD1 (5 bases). The CDR3 spans 14 residues. Germline V gene data show CDR1 as KGHDR and CDR2 as SFDVKD. V was trimmed by 1 base and J by 8 bases, leaving 13 bases between them. CDR3 nucleotides: TGTGCCACCAGTGATTTCAGGGATAAAGGCGGCTACACCTTC. Translation gives CATSDFRDKGGYTF.